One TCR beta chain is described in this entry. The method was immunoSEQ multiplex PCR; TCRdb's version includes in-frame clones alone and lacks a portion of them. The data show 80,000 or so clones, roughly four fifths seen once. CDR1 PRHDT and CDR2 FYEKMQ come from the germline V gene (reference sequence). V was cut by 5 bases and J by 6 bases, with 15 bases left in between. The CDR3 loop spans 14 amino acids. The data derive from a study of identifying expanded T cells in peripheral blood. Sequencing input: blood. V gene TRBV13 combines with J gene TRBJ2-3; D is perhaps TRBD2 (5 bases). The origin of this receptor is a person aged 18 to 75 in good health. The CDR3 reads CASSPGRAVDTQYF. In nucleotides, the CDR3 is TGTGCCAGCAGCCCCGGACGAGCGGTCGATACGCAGTATTTT.